This TCR beta chain derives from a study of T cell clusters in autoimmune cytopenias. The study, taken as a whole, reports: No experiment has yet validated the function of the T cell clusters defined in silico.

TRB was amplified by touch-down multiplex PCR, primer pools A and B combined. TCRdb reprocessed the multiplex PCR reads and keeps a single row for each CDR3 protein, giving no DNA. The ten top clones account for approximately 9.9%, within a sample of under 8,500 distinct CDR3 sequences. By frequency, this clonotype registers medium-sized. Antigen unknown. TRB amplification used around 260 ng of peripheral blood genomic DNA. This sample was also put to use in a study of T cell repertoires in aging, cancer and after chemotherapy. Per that study: Healthy donors lost TCR diversity with age mainly through richness, cancer patients through richness and evenness.

The TCR comes from a human donor in good health. Material: peripheral blood.

CDR3 in amino acids: CSSGRENTEAFF. The chain is built from TRBV29-1 and TRBJ1-1; with no DNA, the TCRdb D assignment of TRBD1 cannot be verified. The CDR3 runs to 12 residues. Per germline, CDR1 SQVTM and CDR2 ANQGSEA.